This T cell receptor beta chain was documented in a study of T-cell reconstitution after alpha-beta-depleted transplantation in children. The CDR3 spans 13 residues. The germline V gene encodes CDR1 SQVTM and CDR2 ANQGSEA. V dropped 6 bases and J dropped 2 bases, with 11 bases sitting between them. It was with unique molecular identifiers that the TCRbeta library was prepared. TCRdb re-called the PCR reads through MiXCR, storing one row per CDR3 protein. The sample holds hundreds of thousands of distinct CDR3 sequences, approximately 10% seen once. The sample holds many counts of this clonotype. The specimen was PBMCs from the stem cell graft donor, collected from the stem cell graft. This TCR was sampled from a human donor who donated a stem cell graft to a child with acute myeloid leukemia. The chain carries TRBV29-1 and TRBJ1-5; possibly TRBD1 for D (6 bases). The DNA for the CDR3 is TGCAGCGTGGGGGCTGCCGGCAATCAGCCCCAGCATTTT. Translation gives CSVGAAGNQPQHF.